This T cell receptor beta chain was captured by sequencing in a study of OX40 agonist ivuxolimab in advanced cancers. Study-level information: Ivuxolimab was administered intravenously to patients at 0.01 to 10 mg/kg every 2 weeks.

CDR3 length: 14 residues. CDR1 and CDR2 from the germline V gene are SGHTA and FQGNSA. V was pared by 2 bases and J by 7 bases, with 4 bases of the junction left unmatched. On cycle 4 day 1 and cycle 7 day 1, as well as at baseline, blood was sampled. TCRdb's table, derived via immunoSEQ multiplex PCR, lists solely in-frame clones and lacks some. Of 60,000 to 75,000 clones listed, approximately 80% are singletons. Study-wide points: Some nonresponders also had low normalized T-cell clonal expansion.

Notes on this clone: Its antigen is unidentified.

This sequence joins TRBV7-2 and TRBJ1-4, with 7 bases fitting TRBD1. This specimen was CD4+ or CD8+ T cells sorted from blood, taken in a trial of the OX40 agonist ivuxolimab. The clonotype originates from an adult with an advanced solid tumor such as melanoma, head and neck, liver or kidney cancer. CDR3 sequence: CASSLRQGGEKLFF. In DNA form, the CDR3 reads TGTGCCAGCAGCTTAAGACAGGGCGGTGAAAAACTGTTTTTT.